The next 7 T cell receptor beta chains were all read from a single sample in a study of T cell responses to AZD1222 COVID-19 vaccine. Using immunoSEQ multiplex PCR, the repertoire was profiled, and TCRdb retains in-frame clones only, with some absent. Among approximately 80,000 clones listed, roughly 88% were seen once. The sample consisted of peripheral blood, taken 28 days after the second AZD1222 dose. The source of these receptors is an adult who received the AZD1222 COVID-19 vaccine.

The rearrangement links TRBV5-5 to TRBJ2-7, with TRBD1 identical over 9 bases. The CDR3 is made up of 16 amino acids. Germline CDR1 and CDR2: SGHKS and YYEKEE (reference sequence). After removal of 0 bases from V and 2 bases from J, the junction contained 6 bases not matched to a gene. CDR3 in DNA: TGTGCCAGCAGCTTGGGGCCTGGACAGGGGACCTACGAGCAGTACTTC. This codes for CASSLGPGQGTYEQYF.

V is TRBV25-1 and J is TRBJ2-3; 8 nucleotides match TRBD2. Germline V gives CDR1 MGHDK, CDR2 SYGVNS. J was trimmed by 6 bases and V by 6 bases; bases with no gene match: 5. The CDR3 totals 13 residues. Here the CDR3 DNA reads TGTGCCAGCAGCGGGAGGGCCCAGGATACGCAGTATTTT. It yields the protein CASSGRAQDTQYF. Supplemented by reference TRBV25-1 and TRBJ2-3, the full variable domain reads EADIYQTPRYLVIGTGKKITLECSQTMGHDKMYWYQQDPGMELHLIHYSYGVNSTEKGDLSSESTVSRIRTEHFPLTLESARPSHTSQYLCASSGRAQDTQYFGPGTRLTVL.

The chain has TRBV12-3 or TRBV12-4 and TRBJ1-4; the match to TRBD1 covers 9 bases. This CDR3 spans 13 amino acids. Trimming at V came to 5 bases and at J to 10 bases, leaving 5 bases not matched to a gene. For the CDR3, the DNA is TGTGCCAGCAGTGTGGGACAGGGAGGAAAACTGTTTTTT. Translated, it gives CASSVGQGGKLFF.

V is TRBV24-1 and J is TRBJ2-2; 7 bases align to TRBD1. The V gene's germline CDR1 is KGHDR and CDR2 SFDVKD. Trimming cost V 2 bases and J 4 bases; bases outside gene matches: 3. The CDR3 sequence is 15 residues long. The CDR3 protein is CATSDSGQSTGELFF. CDR3 DNA: TGTGCCACCAGTGATTCGGGACAGAGCACCGGGGAGCTGTTTTTT.

This chain joins TRBV3-1 (or the pseudogene TRBV3-2) and TRBJ1-1; D not resolved. The CDR3 loop spans 14 amino acids. CDR1 and CDR2 from the germline V gene are LGHDT and YNNKEL (reference sequence). The V and J ends lost 7 bases and 8 bases respectively, with 20 bases between them. As DNA, the CDR3 is TGTGCCAGCATAATAAAAGAGTTAAAGAGGGAAGCTTTCTTT. This translates into CASIIKELKREAFF.

The chain is built from TRBV11-3 and TRBJ1-1; D gene uncertain. Trimming cost V 1 base and J 3 bases, with 9 bases left between them. Germline CDR1 reads SGHNT; CDR2 reads YENEEA. This CDR3 region has 14 residues. This chain's CDR3 is CASSLGRIDTEAFF. CDR3 nucleotides: TGTGCCAGCAGCTTAGGCAGAATTGACACTGAAGCTTTCTTT.

The chain carries TRBV6-4 and TRBJ2-1; possible D gene TRBD2, 6 bases. Trimming stripped 4 bases from V and 9 bases from J, with 19 bases between. The germline gives CDR1 MRHNA, CDR2 SNTAGT. CDR3 size: 15 residues. The CDR3 bases are TGTGCCAGCAGTGCCGAGGGACTTACCGCGGGTGAGCAGTTCTTC. Translating it yields CASSAEGLTAGEQFF.